A selection of T cell receptor beta chains follows, all from one sample in a study of human T cells and chemical hapten exposure. TCRdb passed the RACE reads through MiXCR, listing each CDR3 protein once. The sample consists of some 340,000 distinct CDR3 sequences, around 7% of them appearing once. Here the sequenced sample was whole blood, taken in connection with sensitization to the hapten diphenylcyclopropenone (DPC). The receptors originated from a woman between 18 and 29 years old with alopecia areata. Some clones in this sample may be carry-over from other donors' samples. The CDR3 runs from the conserved cysteine through the conserved F or W. A D gene is named only where the DNA matches it firmly. Clone size is not always given. Where it is, it says once, few, many or a class for expanded clones.

J gene,D gene,clone size,V gene,CDR3 protein,CDR3 DNA
TRBJ1-2,NA,NA,TRBV29-1,CSDTSPGQLYTF,TGCAGCGACACTTCCCCGGGACAACTTTACACCTTC
TRBJ2-7,TRBD2,few,TRBV20-1,CSASRPSGGITYEQYF,TGCAGTGCTAGTCGGCCTAGCGGGGGGATAACCTACGAGCAGTACTTC
TRBJ1-2,NA,NA,TRBV10-3,CAISEQGGYGYTF,TGTGCCATCAGTGAACAGGGCGGCTATGGCTACACCTTC
TRBJ2-2,NA,few,TRBV6-2/TRBV6-3,CASRRGFDTGELFF,TGTGCCAGCAGAAGGGGGTTCGACACCGGGGAGCTGTTTTTT
TRBJ1-1,NA,many,TRBV28,CASSPAQPESTEAFF,TGTGCCAGCAGTCCAGCACAGCCTGAGAGCACTGAAGCTTTCTTT
TRBJ1-4,NA,NA,TRBV6-1,CASSEIRVGTTNEKLFF,TGTGCCAGCAGTGAGATCAGGGTTGGGACAACTAATGAAAAACTGTTTTTT
TRBJ2-3,NA,NA,TRBV10-3,CAIKGSGTDTQYF,TGTGCCATCAAGGGATCAGGGACAGATACGCAGTATTTT
TRBJ1-2,NA,once,TRBV5-4,CASSSTGTTNYGYTF,TGTGCCAGCAGCAGTACCGGGACAACGAACTATGGCTACACCTTC
TRBJ1-1,NA,NA,TRBV28,CASSYMDSAGEAFF,TGTGCCAGCAGCTATATGGACAGCGCCGGGGAAGCTTTCTTT
TRBJ1-6,TRBD1,many,TRBV6-5,CASSYSWTGGSSPLHF,TGTGCCAGCAGTTACTCGTGGACAGGGGGCAGTTCACCCCTCCACTTT
TRBJ1-3,NA,few,TRBV7-8,CASSPARAAGNTIYF,TGTGCCAGCAGCCCAGCAAGGGCGGCTGGAAACACCATATATTTT
TRBJ2-2,NA,few,TRBV14,CASSQDFDDGTGELFF,TGTGCCAGCAGCCAAGATTTCGATGACGGCACCGGGGAGCTGTTTTTT
TRBJ1-2,NA,many,TRBV3-1,CASSRGQLGYTF,TGTGCCAGCAGCCGGGGGCAGCTTGGCTACACCTTC
TRBJ2-1,NA,few,TRBV6-2/TRBV6-3,CASTDRGRSYNEQFF,TGTGCCAGCACCGACCGGGGGAGGTCCTACAATGAGCAGTTCTTC
TRBJ2-7,NA,NA,TRBV4-1,CASSQGPTVYEQYF,TGCGCCAGCAGCCAAGGCCCGACAGTCTACGAGCAGTACTTC
TRBJ2-1,NA,many,TRBV6-5,CASSWTADGAFNEQFF,TGTGCCAGCAGTTGGACAGCAGACGGCGCCTTCAATGAGCAGTTCTTC
TRBJ1-1,NA,few,TRBV6-5,CASREGQNQNTEAFF,TGTGCCAGCCGGGAAGGACAGAACCAGAACACTGAAGCTTTCTTT
TRBJ2-1,TRBD2,many,TRBV4-1,CASSRGLVGNNEQFF,TGCGCCAGCAGCCGCGGACTAGTAGGTAACAATGAGCAGTTCTTC